The table lists the clone carrying this T cell receptor (beta chain) with many counts. The antigen remains undetermined. Diagnosis was based on clinical symptoms, serum thyroxine, TRAb, thyroid ultrasound and orbital computed tomography. This CDR3 region has 13 residues. Trimming pared 6 bases from V and 7 bases from J, leaving 19 bases between. CDR1 and CDR2 (germline): GTSNPN, SVGIG (reference sequence). The record originates from a study of Graves' ophthalmopathy and Graves' hyperthyroidism. Scientists amplified the TCR beta CDR3 regions from RNA transcripts. First-round RT-PCR with HTBI primers preceded a second-round multiplex PCR. TCRdb fed the multiplex PCR reads into MiXCR, producing one record per CDR3 protein. The top ten clones hold roughly 12% of a sample with 340,000 or so distinct CDR3 sequences, roughly a sixth of them seen once. Study outcomes and limitations: Among thyroid clonotypes expanded above 0.001 frequency, most also appeared in blood. Ophthalmopathy progression prediction by the model yielded a sensitivity of about 70% and a specificity of around 72%. Ophthalmopathy could be told apart from stable hyperthyroidism by a 13-signature model (around 88% sensitivity, about 81% specificity).

The chain is built from TRBV30 and TRBJ2-7, with D hard to call. The sequencing input was peripheral blood. The receptor's source is an adult man with Graves' ophthalmopathy. The CDR3 DNA follows: TGTGCCTGCCGAGGTGGGTTTTTTGCGGAGCAGTACTTC. This encodes CACRGGFFAEQYF.